This T cell receptor beta chain is drawn from a study of read filtering for tumor transcriptome and immune sequencing (dated by TCRdb to about 2020). With regard to the full study: The cohort consisted of some 17 male and roughly 15 female patients, with a mean age of roughly 70 years and an age range of roughly 45 to 90. TCR-region mapped reads per sample ranged from about 4.05 to 11 million with IR-seq versus only roughly 80 to 1273 with RNA-seq. Whole-transcriptome libraries were prepared with the TruSeq RNA Access Library Prep Kit after DNase treatment. One of the main goals was to work out a read-filtering strategy for immune repertoire data, in particular whether clonotypes backed by only a single read should be removed. By revised international staging, about 8 patients were R-ISS I, about 15 were R-ISS II and 6 or 7 were R-ISS III. Using the same bone marrow samples, the study compared TCR repertoires obtained by targeted immune repertoire sequencing with those obtained by bulk whole-transcriptome sequencing.

Starting from around 400 ng RNA, TCR libraries were constructed with the Immunoverse kit using molecular barcoded adaptors that cover the alpha/delta and beta/gamma chains. TCR library preparation was performed with the same RNA that was used for transcriptome sequencing. TCR libraries were sequenced on an Illumina HiSeq 4000 with 2 x 150 cycles. The paper's data handling went like this. TCR reads were aligned to human V, D, J and C references and assembled into CDR3 clonotypes with MiXCR, including quality filtering and error correction. Clonotype counts and gene usage diversity were analyzed with the tcR package in R. Raw mapping reads were checked after the RNA-seq reads had been mapped by STAR aligner version 2.5.3a onto the human GRCh37 genome. IR-seq fastq files were randomly downsampled with Seqtk 1.3 to test the effect of sequencing depth on detected clonotypes. TCRdb reanalyzed the raw reads on its own, using fastp at Q25 for trimming and MiXCR for clone calling, and kept in-frame beta chains. Entries are consolidated by CDR3 protein sequence, retaining the most common genes and DNA. For this entry, the V and J calls and clone size follow TCRdb and not the study's own pipeline. The sample table lists 100,000 to 150,000 distinct CDR3 sequences, about 13% of them with a count of one. 8.4% of the sample is in the top ten clones.

Bone marrow was sampled from every patient at the time of active disease. Bone marrow mononuclear cells were isolated by Ficoll-Hypaque density gradient centrifugation. Myeloma plasma cells were removed and CD138-negative cells were obtained by negative selection following labeling with CD138 magnetic microbeads on a MACS separator. Purity of the isolated cells was checked by flow cytometry on an Attune NxT using CD138 antibodies. Total RNA was extracted using TRIzol reagent and was quantified on a NanoDrop spectrophotometer. Paired RNA-seq and IR-seq were performed on each patient's CD138-negative bone marrow sample. Findings and caveats that apply to the study as a whole: The sorted CD138-negative fraction was not purified T cells but a mixed bone marrow immune population. The correlation between IR-seq and RNA-seq shared clonotype proportions rose when single-read clonotypes were removed. IR-seq captured clonotypes at much higher depth and more reliably than RNA-seq, and smaller IR-seq throughput sufficed to identify most shared clonotypes. Single-read clonotypes made up roughly four fifths of clonotypes but roughly 3.2% of total reads in IR-seq, and 70% to 75% of clonotypes and 44.6% of reads in RNA-seq.

This clonotype was found many times. Its target antigen remains unknown. Qualities for individual bases were not recorded, and no much larger clone is one base off. This TCR derives from a donor aged 40 or older with multiple myeloma. Specimen: a population of CD138-negative cells sorted from bone marrow. Reading the label with the study, this specimen's cell subset or site is: bone marrow mononuclear cells depleted of CD138+ plasma/myeloma cells by negative magnetic selection.

The CDR3 reads CASRTASYNEQFF. The nucleotide sequence is given as TGTGCCAGCCGGACAGCCTCCTACAATGAGCAGTTCTTC. The V and J genes are TRBV6-1 and TRBJ2-1; perhaps TRBD1 is the D gene, with 6 bases matching. V was cut back by 8 bases and J by 0 bases, leaving a gap of 8 bases between them. From cysteine to phenylalanine, the CDR3 is 13 amino acids long. Kept here is only the CDR3 DNA, which spans 39 bases and is read in frame from base 1. Reading the germline V gene gives CDR1 MNHNS and CDR2 SASEGT.